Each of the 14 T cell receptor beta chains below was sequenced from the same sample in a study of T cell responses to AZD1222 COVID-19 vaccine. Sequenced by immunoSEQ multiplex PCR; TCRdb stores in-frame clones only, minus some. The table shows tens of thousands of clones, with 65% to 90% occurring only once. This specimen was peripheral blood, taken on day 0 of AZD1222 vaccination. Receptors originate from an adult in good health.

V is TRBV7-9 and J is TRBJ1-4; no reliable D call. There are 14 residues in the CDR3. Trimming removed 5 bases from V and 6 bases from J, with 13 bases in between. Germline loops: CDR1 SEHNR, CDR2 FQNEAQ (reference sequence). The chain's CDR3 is CASSTTQRDEKLFF. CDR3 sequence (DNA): TGTGCCAGCAGCACGACTCAGCGGGATGAAAAACTGTTTTTT.

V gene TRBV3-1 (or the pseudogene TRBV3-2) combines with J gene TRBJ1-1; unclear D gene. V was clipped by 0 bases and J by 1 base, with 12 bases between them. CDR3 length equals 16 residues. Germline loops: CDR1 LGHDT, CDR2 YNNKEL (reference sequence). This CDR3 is CASSQDYGPGNTEAFF. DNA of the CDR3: TGTGCCAGCAGCCAAGACTATGGACCGGGGAACACTGAAGCTTTCTTT.

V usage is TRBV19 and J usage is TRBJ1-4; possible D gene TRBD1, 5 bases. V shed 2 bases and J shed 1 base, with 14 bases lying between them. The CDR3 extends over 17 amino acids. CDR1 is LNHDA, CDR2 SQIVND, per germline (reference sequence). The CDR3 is CASSIQGAGLTNEKLFF. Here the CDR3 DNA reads TGTGCCAGTAGTATACAGGGAGCGGGTCTAACTAATGAAAAACTGTTTTTT.

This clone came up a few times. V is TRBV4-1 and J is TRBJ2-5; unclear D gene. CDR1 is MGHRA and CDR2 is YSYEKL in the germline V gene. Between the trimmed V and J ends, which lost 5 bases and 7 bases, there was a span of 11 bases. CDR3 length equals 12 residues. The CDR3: CASSVSLGTQYF. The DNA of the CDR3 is TGCGCCAGCAGCGTCTCCCTGGGGACCCAGTACTTC.

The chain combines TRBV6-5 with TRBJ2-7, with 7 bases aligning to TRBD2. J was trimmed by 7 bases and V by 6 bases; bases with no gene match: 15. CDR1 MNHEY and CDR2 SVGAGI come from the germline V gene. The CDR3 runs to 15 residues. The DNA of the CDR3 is TGTGCCAGCAGCCCCGGAGTGGGAGGGCCGGGAGAGCAGTACTTC. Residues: CASSPGVGGPGEQYF.

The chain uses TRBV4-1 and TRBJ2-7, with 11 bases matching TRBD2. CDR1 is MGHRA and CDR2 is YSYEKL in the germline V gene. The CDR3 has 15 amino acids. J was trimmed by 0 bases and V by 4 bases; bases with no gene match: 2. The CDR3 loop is CASSRGTSGSYEQYF. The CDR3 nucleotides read TGCGCCAGCAGCCGAGGGACTAGCGGCTCCTACGAGCAGTACTTC.

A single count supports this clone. Here the CDR3 reads CASSRTGRSEKLFF. As DNA, the CDR3 is TGTGCCAGCAGTCGGACTGGGAGAAGTGAAAAACTGTTTTTT. The chain recombines TRBV28 with TRBJ1-4, with D hard to call. CDR3 length: 14 amino acids. From germline, CDR1 is MDHEN and CDR2 SYDVKM. Trimming cost V 5 bases and J 7 bases, with 14 bases left between them. The full variable domain, with the rest looked up from reference TRBV28 and TRBJ1-4, is DVKVTQSSRYLVKRTGEKVFLECVQDMDHENMFWYRQDPGLGLRLIYFSYDVKMKEKGDIPEGYSVSREKKERFSLILESASTNQTSMYLCASSRTGRSEKLFFGSGTQLSVL.

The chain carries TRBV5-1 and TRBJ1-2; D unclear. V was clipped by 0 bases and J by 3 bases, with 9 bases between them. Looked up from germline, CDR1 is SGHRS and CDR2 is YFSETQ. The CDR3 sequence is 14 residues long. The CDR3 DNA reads TGCGCCAGCAGCTTGGACGCAAAAGACTATGGCTACACCTTC. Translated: CASSLDAKDYGYTF.

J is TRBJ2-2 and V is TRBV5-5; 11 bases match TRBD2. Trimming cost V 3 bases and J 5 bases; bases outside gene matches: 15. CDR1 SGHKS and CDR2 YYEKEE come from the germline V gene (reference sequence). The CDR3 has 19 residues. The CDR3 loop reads CASSSSPSSGGVTTGELFF. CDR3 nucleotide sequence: TGTGCCAGCAGCTCGTCCCCGAGTAGCGGGGGGGTTACTACCGGGGAGCTGTTTTTT.

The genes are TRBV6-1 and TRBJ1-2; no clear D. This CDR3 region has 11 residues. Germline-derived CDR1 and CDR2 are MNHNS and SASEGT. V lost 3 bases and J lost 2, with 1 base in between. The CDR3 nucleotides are TGTGCCAGCAGTGACAACTATGGCTACACCTTC. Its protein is CASSDNYGYTF.

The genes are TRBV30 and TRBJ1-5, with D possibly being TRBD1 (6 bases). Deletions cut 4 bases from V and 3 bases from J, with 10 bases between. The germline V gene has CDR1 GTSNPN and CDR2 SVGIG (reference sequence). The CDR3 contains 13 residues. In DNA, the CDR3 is TGTGCCTGGAAGGGGGACAACAATCAGCCCCAGCATTTT. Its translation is CAWKGDNNQPQHF.

As DNA, the CDR3 is TGCGCCAGCAGCTTGGAAAGAGGTCAAGACACCATATATTTT. Its translation is CASSLERGQDTIYF. The rearrangement joins TRBV5-1 to TRBJ1-3; unclear D gene. CDR1 SGHRS and CDR2 YFSETQ come from the germline V gene. Trimming left V 0 bases short and J 8 bases short, with 12 bases between. This CDR3 contains 14 residues.

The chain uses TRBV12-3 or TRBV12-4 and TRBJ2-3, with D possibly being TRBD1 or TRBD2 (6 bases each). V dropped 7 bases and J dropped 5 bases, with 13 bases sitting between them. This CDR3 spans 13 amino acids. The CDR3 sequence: CASTTGAGDTQYF. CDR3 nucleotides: TGTGCCAGCACAACGGGGGCCGGAGATACGCAGTATTTT.

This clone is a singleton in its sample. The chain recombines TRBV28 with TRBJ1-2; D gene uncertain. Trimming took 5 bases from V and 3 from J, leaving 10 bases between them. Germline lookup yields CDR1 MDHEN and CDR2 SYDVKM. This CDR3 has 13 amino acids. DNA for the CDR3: TGTGCCAGCAGTCCCGCTCGACACTATGGCTACACCTTC. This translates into CASSPARHYGYTF.